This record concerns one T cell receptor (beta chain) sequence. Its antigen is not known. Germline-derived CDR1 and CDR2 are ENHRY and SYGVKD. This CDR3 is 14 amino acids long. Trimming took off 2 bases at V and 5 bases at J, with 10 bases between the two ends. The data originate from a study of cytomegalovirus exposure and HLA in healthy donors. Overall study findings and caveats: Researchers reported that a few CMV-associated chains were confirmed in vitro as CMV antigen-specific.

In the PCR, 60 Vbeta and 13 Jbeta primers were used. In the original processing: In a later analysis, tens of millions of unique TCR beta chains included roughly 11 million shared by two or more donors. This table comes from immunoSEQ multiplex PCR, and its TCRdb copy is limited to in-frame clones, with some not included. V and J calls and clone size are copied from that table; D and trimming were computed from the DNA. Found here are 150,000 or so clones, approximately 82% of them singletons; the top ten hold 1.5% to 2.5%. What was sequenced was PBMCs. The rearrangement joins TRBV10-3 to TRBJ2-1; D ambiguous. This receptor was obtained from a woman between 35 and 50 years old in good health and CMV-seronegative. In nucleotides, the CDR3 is TGTGCCATCAGTGAGCCGTCCGTCCACAATGAGCAGTTCTTC. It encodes CAISEPSVHNEQFF.